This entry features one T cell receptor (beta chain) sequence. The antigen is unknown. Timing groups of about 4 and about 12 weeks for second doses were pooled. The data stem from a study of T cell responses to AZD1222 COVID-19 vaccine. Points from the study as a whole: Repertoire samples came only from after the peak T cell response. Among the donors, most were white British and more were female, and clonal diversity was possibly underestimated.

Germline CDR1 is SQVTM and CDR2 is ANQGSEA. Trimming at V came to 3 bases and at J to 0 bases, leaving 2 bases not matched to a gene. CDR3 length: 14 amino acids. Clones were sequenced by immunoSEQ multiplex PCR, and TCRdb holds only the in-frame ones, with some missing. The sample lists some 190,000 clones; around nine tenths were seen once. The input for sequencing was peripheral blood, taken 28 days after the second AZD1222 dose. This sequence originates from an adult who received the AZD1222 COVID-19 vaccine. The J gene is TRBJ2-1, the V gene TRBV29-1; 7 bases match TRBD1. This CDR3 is CSVERDSSYNEQFF. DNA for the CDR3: TGCAGCGTTGAGAGGGACAGCTCCTACAATGAGCAGTTCTTC.